These 31 T cell receptor beta chains share one sample of origin, sequenced in a study of blood T cell repertoires in COVID-19. The table came from immunoSEQ multiplex PCR; TCRdb's copy has only in-frame clones and leaves some out. The sample shows about 140,000 clones, around 78% of them seen only once. Input material: peripheral blood. The receptors derive from a woman aged 55 to 70 with acute or convalescent COVID-19.

The rearrangement links TRBV2 to TRBJ2-3, with 7 bases identical to TRBD1. Germline V gene sequence: CDR1 SNHLY, CDR2 FYNNEI. The V and J ends lost 10 bases and 3 bases, in that order; junction bases with no gene match: 10. This CDR3 has 14 amino acids. CDR3 region: CATNRDRRTDTQYF. CDR3 DNA: TGTGCCACGAACCGGGACAGAAGAACAGATACGCAGTATTTT.

This chain connects TRBV30 to TRBJ2-7, with 13 nucleotides matching TRBD2. CDR1 is GTSNPN, CDR2 SVGIG, per germline (reference sequence). V dropped 4 bases and J dropped 2; count of bases not matched to a gene: 11. The CDR3 length is 17 residues. CDR3 in amino acids: CAWINRGTSGMTYEQYF. DNA for the CDR3: TGTGCCTGGATCAATCGCGGGACTAGCGGGATGACCTACGAGCAGTACTTC.

The chain is built from TRBV2 and TRBJ1-1; TRBD1 aligns across 7 bases. V dropped 5 bases and J dropped 4; count of bases not matched to a gene: 7. This CDR3 is built from 14 residues. Germline V gene data show CDR1 as SNHLY and CDR2 as FYNNEI. The CDR3 sequence is CASSRDSFVTEAFF. The CDR3 DNA sequence: TGTGCCAGCAGTCGGGACAGTTTCGTCACTGAAGCTTTCTTT.

This clone occurred a few times. Here the CDR3 reads CASRGHSNSYEQYF. The CDR3 coding sequence is TGTGCCAGCAGGGGACACTCGAACTCCTACGAGCAGTACTTC. This rearrangement joins TRBV28 to TRBJ2-7; D possibly corresponds to TRBD1 (6 bases). Germline lookup yields CDR1 MDHEN and CDR2 SYDVKM. V lost 6 bases, J lost 0 bases, and 12 bases lay in between. This CDR3 has 14 amino acids. Combining the CDR3 with reference TRBV28 and TRBJ2-7 gives the whole variable domain DVKVTQSSRYLVKRTGEKVFLECVQDMDHENMFWYRQDPGLGLRLIYFSYDVKMKEKGDIPEGYSVSREKKERFSLILESASTNQTSMYLCASRGHSNSYEQYFGPGTRLTVT.

V is TRBV6-5 and J is TRBJ2-1; 11 nucleotides align to TRBD1. CDR3 length: 15 residues. Germline lookup yields CDR1 MNHEY and CDR2 SVGAGI. After removal of 6 bases from V and 2 bases from J, the junction contained 3 bases not matched to a gene. The CDR3 here is CASSAGQGAYNEQFF. CDR3 DNA: TGTGCCAGCAGCGCGGGACAGGGGGCCTACAATGAGCAGTTCTTC.

The chain employs TRBV6-6 and TRBJ2-3; 9 positions match TRBD1. Per germline, CDR1 MNHNY and CDR2 SVGAGI (reference sequence). The CDR3 covers 15 residues. Unmatched junction bases numbered 9, after V lost 5 bases and J lost 6 bases. CDR3 coding DNA: TGTGCCAGCAGTCCGACCGGGACAGGGTCCGATACGCAGTATTTT. Protein product: CASSPTGTGSDTQYF.

The chain links TRBV30 to TRBJ2-6, with 8 bases that match TRBD1. The CDR3 runs to 20 residues. Germline V lookup: CDR1 GTSNPN, CDR2 SVGIG (reference sequence). Unmatched junction bases numbered 13, after V lost 0 bases and J lost 0 bases. The CDR3 DNA sequence: TGTGCCTGGAGTGTATCGTGGCTGGCAGGGGGCCTCTCTGGGGCCAACGTCCTGACTTTC. It yields the protein CAWSVSWLAGGLSGANVLTF.

The chain has TRBV27 and TRBJ2-1; 9 positions agree with TRBD2. V lost 7 bases, J lost 5 bases, and 9 bases stayed unmatched. This CDR3 has 15 residues. Germline-derived CDR1 and CDR2 are MNHEY and SMNVEV (reference sequence). The CDR3 nucleotides read TGTGCCAGCATCAATTTAGCGGGAGCTGACAATGAGCAGTTCTTC. This translates into CASINLAGADNEQFF.

This clone has a handful of counts. This chain links TRBV30 with TRBJ2-1; unclear D gene. The germline V gene has CDR1 GTSNPN and CDR2 SVGIG (reference sequence). This CDR3 comprises 14 residues. The V gene lost 1 base and the J gene lost 6 bases, with 13 bases spanning the gap. The DNA of the CDR3 is TGTGCCTGGAGTGGAGATAGTTTGCTCAATGAGCAGTTCTTC. It yields the protein CAWSGDSLLNEQFF. The full variable domain, rest sourced from reference TRBV30 and TRBJ2-1, is SQTIHQWPATLVQPVGSPLSLECTVEGTSNPNLYWYRQAAGRGLQLLFYSVGIGQISSEVPQNLSASRPQDRQFILSSKKLLLSDSGFYLCAWSGDSLLNEQFFGPGTRLTVL.

The rearrangement uses TRBV5-1 and TRBJ1-1; D ambiguous. The ends were cut back, 1 base at V and 6 bases at J, with 10 bases in the middle. From germline, CDR1 is SGHRS and CDR2 YFSETQ. The CDR3 sequence is 13 residues long. This CDR3 is CASSLSPEAEAFF. The CDR3 DNA reads as TGCGCCAGCAGCTTGAGTCCCGAGGCTGAAGCTTTCTTT.

This clone appeared a few times. The chain is built from TRBV3-1 (or the pseudogene TRBV3-2) and TRBJ1-6, with TRBD1 matching 9 bases. CDR3 length equals 15 residues. V was clipped by 5 bases and J by 6 bases; unmatched bases: 5. The germline CDR1 and CDR2 sequences are LGHDT and YNNKEL (reference sequence). The CDR3 DNA sequence: TGTGCCAGCAGCAGGGACAGGGACGGTAATTCACCCCTCCACTTT. This gives the protein CASSRDRDGNSPLHF.

This clone occurred once. The chain joins TRBV5-6 to TRBJ1-2; D is unclear. The CDR3 loop spans 15 amino acids. Trimming took off 0 bases at V and 2 bases at J, with 11 bases between the two ends. Looked up from germline, CDR1 is SGHDT and CDR2 is YYEEEE. Written as DNA, the CDR3 is TGTGCCAGCAGCTTGGGTCAGCGGGAGAACTATGGCTACACCTTC. Protein sequence: CASSLGQRENYGYTF.

The gene calls are TRBV7-9 and TRBJ2-5; tentatively, D is TRBD1 (6 bases). Trimming cost V 1 base and J 6 bases, with 15 bases left between them. Germline V lookup: CDR1 SEHNR, CDR2 FQNEAQ (reference sequence). This CDR3 is built from 15 residues. CDR3 sequence: CASSLGAGATQTQYF. The CDR3 bases are TGTGCCAGCAGCTTAGGGGCAGGGGCTACACAGACCCAGTACTTC.

V is TRBV19 and J is TRBJ2-7, with 7 positions matching TRBD2. Germline V gene sequence: CDR1 LNHDA, CDR2 SQIVND (reference sequence). V dropped 5 bases and J dropped 3; count of bases not matched to a gene: 4. The length of the CDR3 is 13 residues. The CDR3 protein is CASSEASGYEQYF. The CDR3 bases are TGTGCCAGTAGTGAGGCTAGCGGCTACGAGCAGTACTTC.

The V gene is TRBV7-8, the J gene TRBJ2-7; 14 bases are shared with TRBD2. This CDR3 is 13 amino acids long. J was trimmed by 7 bases and V by 6 bases; bases with no gene match: 2. Germline V gene sequence: CDR1 SGHVS, CDR2 FQNEAQ. The CDR3 sequence: CASSGLAGGEQYF. CDR3 sequence (DNA): TGTGCCAGCAGTGGACTAGCGGGAGGTGAGCAGTACTTC.

The rearrangement links TRBV28 to TRBJ2-7; D may be TRBD1 (5 bases). The V gene's germline CDR1 is MDHEN and CDR2 SYDVKM. V was shortened by 2 bases and J by 3 bases, with 11 bases between the two germline ends. CDR3 length: 14 residues. The CDR3 nucleotides are TGTGCCAGCAGTTTACCGGACAATATCTACGAGCAGTACTTC. Its translation is CASSLPDNIYEQYF.

The rearrangement links TRBV19 to TRBJ2-1; weak D call: TRBD2 (6 bases). Germline values: CDR1 LNHDA, CDR2 SQIVND (reference sequence). The CDR3 sequence is 18 residues long. V was clipped by 3 bases and J by 2 bases, with 20 bases between them. The DNA of the CDR3 is TGTGCCAGTAGTATGGGGCTAGGCGGGACGGCAACCTACAATGAGCAGTTCTTC. Protein sequence: CASSMGLGGTATYNEQFF. Looking up the rest from reference TRBV19 and TRBJ2-1 gives the full variable domain: DGGITQSPKYLFRKEGQNVTLSCEQNLNHDAMYWYRQDPGQGLRLIYYSQIVNDFQKGDIAEGYSVSREKKESFPLTVTSAQKNPTAFYLCASSMGLGGTATYNEQFFGPGTRLTVL.

The chain employs TRBV6-5 and TRBJ2-7; TRBD2 might be the D (6 bases). V lost 11 bases, J lost 3 bases, and 14 bases lay in between. The CDR3 loop spans 12 amino acids. CDR1 is MNHEY and CDR2 is SVGAGI in the germline V gene. CDR3 DNA sequence: TGTGCCGCACGGGGAGGAGACTACGAGCAGTACTTC. It codes for CAARGGDYEQYF.

This clone was counted only a few times. The rearrangement links TRBV6-5 to TRBJ1-2; 7 bases match TRBD1. Germline V gene sequence: CDR1 MNHEY, CDR2 SVGAGI. The CDR3 extends over 11 amino acids. V was clipped by 7 bases and J by 8 bases; unmatched bases: 4. The CDR3 loop is CASTEDRGYTF. The DNA of the CDR3 is TGTGCCAGCACCGAGGACAGGGGCTACACCTTC.

The genes are TRBV3-1 (or the pseudogene TRBV3-2) and TRBJ2-7; D is ambiguous. Germline assignment: CDR1 LGHDT and CDR2 YNNKEL (reference sequence). CDR3 length equals 16 residues. V lost 4 bases and J 4 bases, leaving 20 bases between the germline ends. In DNA, the CDR3 is TGTGCCAGCAGCCCTTTCGCGACGGCAGCGCATTACGAGCAGTACTTC. The encoded protein is CASSPFATAAHYEQYF.

The V and J genes are TRBV7-9 and TRBJ2-1; D is perhaps TRBD2 (6 bases). There are 15 residues in the CDR3. Trimming took off 1 base at V and 8 bases at J, with 15 bases between the two ends. Per germline, CDR1 SEHNR and CDR2 FQNEAQ (reference sequence). In DNA, the CDR3 is TGTGCCAGCAGCTTAGAGACTAGACGGCTCGATGAGCAGTTCTTC. This codes for CASSLETRRLDEQFF. Looking up the rest from reference TRBV7-9 and TRBJ2-1 gives the full variable domain: DTGVSQNPRHKITKRGQNVTFRCDPISEHNRLYWYRQTLGQGPEFLTYFQNEAQLEKSRLLSDRFSAERPKGSFSTLEIQRTEQGDSAMYLCASSLETRRLDEQFFGPGTRLTVL.

The chain links TRBV10-1 to TRBJ2-1, with TRBD2 matching 15 bases. The germline gives CDR1 WNHNN, CDR2 SYGVQD (reference sequence). V shed 4 bases and J 7 bases; nucleotides not matched to a gene: 2. CDR3 length equals 15 residues. CDR3 bases: TGCGCCAGCAGTGCCGGGACTAGCGGGAGGAATGAGCAGTTCTTC. Protein: CASSAGTSGRNEQFF.

V and J are TRBV28 and TRBJ2-5; TRBD1 is a possible D gene (6 bases). CDR1 is MDHEN, CDR2 SYDVKM, per germline. V lost 3 bases, J lost 2 bases, and 10 bases lay in between. The CDR3 is 14 amino acids. The CDR3 loop is CASSFRGRQETQYF. As DNA, the CDR3 is TGTGCCAGCAGTTTCAGGGGCAGGCAAGAGACCCAGTACTTC.

This clone has a handful of counts. J is TRBJ2-3 and V is TRBV6-2 or TRBV6-3; perhaps TRBD2 as D (6 bases). V was pared by 5 bases and J by 4 bases, with 10 bases between. Germline CDR1 reads MNHEY; CDR2 reads SVGEGT. The CDR3 has 13 amino acids. CDR3 sequence (DNA): TGTGCCAGCAGTGACGGACTACCAGATACGCAGTATTTT. Translated, it gives CASSDGLPDTQYF.

The gene calls are TRBV6-1 and TRBJ1-5; D is possibly TRBD1 (5 bases). The V end was cut by 1 base, the J end by 0 bases, with 10 bases between. Germline loops: CDR1 MNHNS, CDR2 SASEGT. The CDR3 runs to 16 residues. The DNA of the CDR3 is TGTGCCAGCAGTGAAGTACAGGCTTATAGCAATCAGCCCCAGCATTTT. Protein: CASSEVQAYSNQPQHF.

This chain connects TRBV5-1 to TRBJ2-7; 9 bases are shared with TRBD1. The CDR3 is 15 residues long. V dropped 0 bases and J dropped 1; count of bases not matched to a gene: 2. Germline V CDR1 and CDR2: SGHRS, YFSETQ. CDR3 in DNA: TGCGCCAGCAGCTTGGCCGGGACAGGGTCCTACGAGCAGTACTTC. Amino acid sequence: CASSLAGTGSYEQYF.

The V call is TRBV14, the J call TRBJ1-2; no clear D gene. CDR1 SGHDN and CDR2 FVKESK come from the germline V gene. Trimming removed 0 bases from V and 6 bases from J, with 8 bases in between. This CDR3 is built from 13 residues. CDR3 sequence (DNA): TGTGCCAGCAGCCAAGACCTGGCGGATGGCTACACCTTC. Translating gives CASSQDLADGYTF.

The chain has TRBV7-9 and TRBJ1-5; D might be TRBD1 (5 bases). CDR3 size: 16 residues. Per the germline V gene, CDR1 is SEHNR and CDR2 is FQNEAQ (reference sequence). V lost 5 bases and J lost 6, with 20 bases in between. CDR3 DNA: TGTGCCAGCAGCGCAGACGCGGGCGGGGGTAGTCAGCCCCAGCATTTT. The encoded protein is CASSADAGGGSQPQHF.

The chain recombines TRBV5-1 with TRBJ1-1; D is perhaps TRBD1 (5 bases). Trimming took 2 bases from V and 2 from J, leaving 19 bases between them. There are 17 residues in the CDR3. Germline loops: CDR1 SGHRS, CDR2 YFSETQ. The CDR3 spells CASSFVPPTTGNTEAFF. The DNA for the CDR3 is TGCGCCAGCAGCTTCGTTCCCCCCACAACAGGAAACACTGAAGCTTTCTTT.

The CDR3 DNA is TGTGCCAGCAGCTTGTTGGCAGGGGGCTACGAGCAGTACTTC. This sequence encodes CASSLLAGGYEQYF. This sequence joins TRBV7-2 and TRBJ2-7; 7 bases fit TRBD1. V was clipped by 3 bases and J by 3 bases; unmatched bases: 5. This CDR3 contains 14 residues. Germline values: CDR1 SGHTA, CDR2 FQGNSA.

In this sample, this clone turned up once. V is TRBV7-2 and J is TRBJ1-1; TRBD1 might be the D (6 bases). The CDR3 spans 15 residues. The germline V gene has CDR1 SGHTA and CDR2 FQGNSA. The germline V and J ends were trimmed by 0 bases and 4 bases, with 12 bases remaining between them. The CDR3 is CASSLATGFVTEAFF. CDR3 DNA: TGTGCCAGCAGCTTAGCTACAGGGTTCGTCACTGAAGCTTTCTTT.